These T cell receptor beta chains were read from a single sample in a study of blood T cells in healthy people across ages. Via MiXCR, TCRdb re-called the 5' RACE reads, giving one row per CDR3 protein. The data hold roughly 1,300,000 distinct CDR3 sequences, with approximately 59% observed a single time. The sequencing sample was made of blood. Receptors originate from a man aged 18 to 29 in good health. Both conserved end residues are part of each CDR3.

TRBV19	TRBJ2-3	CASALADTQYF
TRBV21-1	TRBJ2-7	CASRINQDRGYEQYF
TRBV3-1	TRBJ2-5	CASSHRFWGQEYQETQYF
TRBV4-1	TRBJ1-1	CASSPGRGRRSDEAFF
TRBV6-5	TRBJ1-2	CASSYRETNYYGYTF
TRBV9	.	CASSAETGTGGYEQYF
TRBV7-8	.	CASSLVPNGGEQYF
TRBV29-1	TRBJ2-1	CSPLVGDYNEQFF
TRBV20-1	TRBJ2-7	CSAMGTQGIMVYEQYF
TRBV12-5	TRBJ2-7	CASDQGFHEQYF
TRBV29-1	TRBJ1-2	CSARTTGYGYTF
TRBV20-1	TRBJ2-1	CSARGETYNEQFF
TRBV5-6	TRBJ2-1	CASSLVIFTSGGANEQFF
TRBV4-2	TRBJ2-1	CASSQELVSHNEQFF
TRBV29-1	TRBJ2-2	CSVVAPNTGELFF
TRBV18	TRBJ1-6	CASSPRPGPGSSYNSPLHF